This T cell receptor (beta chain) is drawn from a study of blood T cell repertoires in COVID-19 (dated by TCRdb to 2020 to 2021). Regarding the study in general: Samples from collaborators originated in the United States, Italy and Spain and spanned both the acute and convalescent phases of COVID-19. The prospective study material was composed of cDNA or gDNA derived from T cells, B-cell-depleted T cells, or PBMCs. Deeply sampled blood TCRbeta repertoires from subjects exposed to, actively infected with, or recovered from COVID-19 were included in the dataset. The repertoires were released in a freely available public database meant as a resource for research on the immune response to SARS-CoV-2. The samples were drawn from the first 160 participants of the ongoing ImmuneRACE study and from 950 to 1,500 subjects provided by 6 global collaborators. Sample metadata almost always included a de-identified subject ID, COVID-19 status, age in years and sex. Where HLA class I and class II types were available, the types were taken from metadata supplied by the sample provider, not from assay-based typing. What the work shows at the level of the full study, not this receptor alone: The amount of clinical and demographic metadata varied by source and participant and was provided uncurated.

A remark on this clone: Its binding antigen is unknown. Base qualities are missing; no much larger clone stands one base away.

In Seattle, one collaborating source enrolled patients while the infection was active and tracked those patients longitudinally over the course of disease. Whole blood was collected in K2EDTA tubes by collaborating institutions according to the institutions' own protocols. For TCRbeta analysis, collaborators shipped samples as frozen whole blood, isolated PBMCs, or DNA extracted from either of those sample types. TCRbeta CDR3 regions were amplified from genomic DNA using the immunoSEQ Assay, a bias-controlled multiplex PCR. The original pipeline was this. The number of nucleated cells in each sample was estimated by amplification of reference gene primers within the assay. To quantify the absolute abundance of each unique TCRbeta CDR3 rearrangement, sequence reads were collapsed and filtered. For each sample, productive Simpson clonality was calculated as the square root of Simpson's diversity index across productive rearrangements. This is the immuneACCESS table as TCRdb keeps it, with only in-frame sequences that have V and J called. A part of the clones is gone; compared with another copy, unresolved V genes explain less than half, and the rest is unexplained. V and J calls and clone size follow that table, whereas D and trimming were derived from the DNA. The sample table lists 200,000 to 250,000 clones, about 82% of them with a count of one. In total, the top ten clones hold 5.5% to 6.5% of the sample.

The germline V gene (reference sequence) provides CDR1 MNHNY and CDR2 SVGAGI. Trimming costs V 6 bases and J 2 bases, and their ends lie 17 bases apart. Including cysteine and phenylalanine, the CDR3 has 16 amino acids. Only CDR3 DNA is held: 48 bases, read in frame from base 1. This clonotype was obtained from a woman of 80 years or more with COVID-19, enrolled during active disease. Rearrangement joined TRBV6-6 to TRBJ1-5; TRBD1 is possibly the D segment (5 matching bases). What was sequenced was peripheral blood. The sequenced DNA is TGTGCCAGCAGCCAAATCGGGGGTTTGGGCAATCAGCCCCAGCATTTT. Its amino acids are CASSQIGGLGNQPQHF.